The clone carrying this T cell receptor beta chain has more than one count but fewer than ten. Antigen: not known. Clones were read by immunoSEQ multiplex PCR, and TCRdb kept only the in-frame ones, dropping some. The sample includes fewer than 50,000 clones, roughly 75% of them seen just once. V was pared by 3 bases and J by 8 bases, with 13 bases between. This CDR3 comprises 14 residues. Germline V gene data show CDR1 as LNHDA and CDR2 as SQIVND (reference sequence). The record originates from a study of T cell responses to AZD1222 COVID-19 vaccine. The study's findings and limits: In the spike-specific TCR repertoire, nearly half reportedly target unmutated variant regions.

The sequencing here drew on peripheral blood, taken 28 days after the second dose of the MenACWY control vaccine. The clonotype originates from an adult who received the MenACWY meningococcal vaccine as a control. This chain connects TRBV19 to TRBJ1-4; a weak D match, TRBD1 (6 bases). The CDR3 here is CASSIGQGSEKLFF. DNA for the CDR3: TGTGCCAGTAGTATTGGTCAGGGGTCGGAAAAACTGTTTTTT. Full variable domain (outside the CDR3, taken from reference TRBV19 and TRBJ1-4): DGGITQSPKYLFRKEGQNVTLSCEQNLNHDAMYWYRQDPGQGLRLIYYSQIVNDFQKGDIAEGYSVSREKKESFPLTVTSAQKNPTAFYLCASSIGQGSEKLFFGSGTQLSVL.